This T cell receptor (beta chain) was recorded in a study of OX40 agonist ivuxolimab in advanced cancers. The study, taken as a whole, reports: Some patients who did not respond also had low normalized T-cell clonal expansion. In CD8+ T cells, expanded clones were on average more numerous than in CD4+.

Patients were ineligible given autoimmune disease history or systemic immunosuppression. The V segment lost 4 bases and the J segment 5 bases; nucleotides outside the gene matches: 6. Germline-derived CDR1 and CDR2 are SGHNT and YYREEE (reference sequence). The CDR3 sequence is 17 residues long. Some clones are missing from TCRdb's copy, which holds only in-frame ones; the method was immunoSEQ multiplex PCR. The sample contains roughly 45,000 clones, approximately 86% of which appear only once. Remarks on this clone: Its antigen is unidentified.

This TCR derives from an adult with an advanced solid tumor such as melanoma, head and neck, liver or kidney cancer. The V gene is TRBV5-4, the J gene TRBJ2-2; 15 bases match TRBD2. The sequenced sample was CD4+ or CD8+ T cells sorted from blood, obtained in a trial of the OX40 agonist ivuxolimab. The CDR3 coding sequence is TGTGCCAGCAGCCAGGACGGGACTAGCGGGGGGACCGGGGAGCTGTTTTTT. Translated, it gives CASSQDGTSGGTGELFF.